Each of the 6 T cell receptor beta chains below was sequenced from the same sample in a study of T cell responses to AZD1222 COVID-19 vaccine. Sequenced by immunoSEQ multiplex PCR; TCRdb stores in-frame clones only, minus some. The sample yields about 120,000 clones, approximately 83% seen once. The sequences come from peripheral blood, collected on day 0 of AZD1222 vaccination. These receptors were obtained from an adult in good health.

CDR3 region: CASSIVRWDRGNTEAFF. CDR3 in DNA: TGTGCCAGTAGTATAGTCCGGTGGGACAGGGGGAACACTGAAGCTTTCTTT. The rearrangement joins TRBV19 to TRBJ1-1; 10 bases are shared with TRBD1. Unmatched junction bases numbered 6, after V lost 1 base and J lost 1 base. In germline, CDR1 is LNHDA, CDR2 SQIVND (reference sequence). The CDR3 totals 17 residues.

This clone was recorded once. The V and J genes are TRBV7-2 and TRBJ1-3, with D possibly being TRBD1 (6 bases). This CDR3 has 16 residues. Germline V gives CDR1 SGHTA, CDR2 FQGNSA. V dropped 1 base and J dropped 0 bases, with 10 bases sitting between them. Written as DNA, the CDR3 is TGTGCCAGCAGCTTAGTGTGGGGGGCCTCTGGAAACACCATATATTTT. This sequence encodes CASSLVWGASGNTIYF.

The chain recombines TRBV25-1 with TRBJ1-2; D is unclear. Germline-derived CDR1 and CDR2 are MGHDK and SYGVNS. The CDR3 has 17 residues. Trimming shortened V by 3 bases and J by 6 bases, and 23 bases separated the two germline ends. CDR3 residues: CASSDSTQEVAGNGYTF. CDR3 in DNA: TGTGCCAGCAGTGACTCAACGCAGGAGGTAGCGGGCAATGGCTACACCTTC.

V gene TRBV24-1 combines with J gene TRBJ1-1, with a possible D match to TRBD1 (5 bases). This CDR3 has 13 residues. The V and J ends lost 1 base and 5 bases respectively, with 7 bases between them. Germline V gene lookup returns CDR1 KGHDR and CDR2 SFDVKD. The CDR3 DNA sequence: TGTGCCACCAGTGATTTATGGGGGACTGAAGCTTTCTTT. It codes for CATSDLWGTEAFF.

The CDR3 loop reads CASSFSAAGDEKLFF. CDR3 bases: TGTGCCAGCAGCTTCAGTGCTGCAGGGGATGAAAAACTGTTTTTT. V usage is TRBV3-1 (or the pseudogene TRBV3-2) and J usage is TRBJ1-4, with a tentative D call TRBD1 (6 bases). V lost 5 bases and J 6 bases, leaving 16 bases between the germline ends. The CDR3 length is 15 residues. CDR1 and CDR2 from the germline V gene are LGHDT and YNNKEL (reference sequence).

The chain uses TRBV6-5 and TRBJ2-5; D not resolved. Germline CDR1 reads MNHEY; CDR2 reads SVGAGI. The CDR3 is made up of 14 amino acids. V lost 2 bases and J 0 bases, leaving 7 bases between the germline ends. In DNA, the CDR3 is TGTGCCAGCAGTTACCTGACGGACCAAGAGACCCAGTACTTC. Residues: CASSYLTDQETQYF.